The entry below gives a single T cell receptor beta chain sequence along with its context. What it recognizes is unknown. Those patients picked for sequencing had displayed CD8+CD57+ cell expansion on flow cytometry. Germline trimming cut 5 bases from V and 5 bases from J; bases unmatched to any gene: 2. Germline CDR1 reads SEHNR; CDR2 reads FQNEAQ (reference sequence). The CDR3 loop spans 12 amino acids. The use of genomic DNA as template underpinned the TCR beta VDJ and CDR3 profiling. MiXCR, run by TCRdb on the reads, gives a single entry per CDR3 protein. The table has 150,000 to 200,000 distinct CDR3 sequences, about 45% seen once. The data originate from a study of CD8+CD57+ T cells in acquired aplastic anemia. Study outcomes and limitations: Patients shared some 30 CD8+ CDR3 sequences with controls.

The gene calls are TRBV7-9 and TRBJ1-2, with 7 bases identical to TRBD1. The receptor was isolated from a human donor with aplastic anemia. Sequencing was done on a sample of sorted CD4+, CD8+, or CD8+CD57+ T cells (not recorded which) from PBMCs. This CDR3 is CASSNRGYGYTF. CDR3 nucleotides: TGTGCCAGCAGCAACAGGGGATATGGCTACACCTTC.